This is a list of T cell receptor beta chains from one sample in a study of tumor-infiltrating lymphocytes in primary liver carcinoma. Via MiXCR, TCRdb re-called the multiplex PCR reads, giving one row per CDR3 protein. The data contain 99,000 or so distinct CDR3 sequences, approximately 71% of them singletons. Sequencing was done on a sample of liver tumor tissue from sampling region 5. These receptors all come from a woman aged 55 to 70 with primary liver carcinoma and hepatitis B virus infection. Both conserved end residues are trimmed from each CDR3. Fields, in order: J gene, V gene, clone size, CDR3 protein. Clone size is not always given. Where it is, it says once, few, many or a class for expanded clones.

J: TRBJ1-1
V: TRBV6-1
size: -
CDR3: TSSYRGDTEAF

J: TRBJ2-1
V: TRBV6-1
size: many
CDR3: ASRPQRAYNEQF

J: TRBJ2-1
V: TRBV5-1
size: -
CDR3: ASSPGGQGADREQF

J: TRBJ2-2
V: TRBV10-2
size: many
CDR3: ASTVEAGELF

J: TRBJ2-1
V: TRBV29-1
size: once
CDR3: SALVGRLVDEQF

J: TRBJ2-1
V: TRBV24-1
size: few
CDR3: ATSDRVGSYNEQF

J: TRBJ2-3
V: TRBV12-3/TRBV12-4
size: -
CDR3: ASSPGQDTDTQY

J: TRBJ2-1
V: TRBV11-2
size: -
CDR3: ASRNRTWANEQF

J: TRBJ2-5
V: TRBV28
size: -
CDR3: ASSRSTGRKKETQY

J: TRBJ1-1
V: TRBV11-2
size: -
CDR3: ASRFRVTNTEAI

J: TRBJ2-7
V: TRBV10-3
size: -
CDR3: AISESTGSSYEQY

J: TRBJ2-5
V: TRBV28
size: few
CDR3: GSGLAGKIPQETQY

J: TRBJ1-2
V: TRBV12-3/TRBV12-4
size: many
CDR3: ASTVTGAYGYT

J: TRBJ1-5
V: TRBV11-3
size: -
CDR3: ASSLDLGTAQLQH

J: TRBJ2-3
V: TRBV11-2
size: -
CDR3: ASSPNRGSRLGGTQY

J: TRBJ2-7
V: TRBV10-2
size: -
CDR3: ASWTEPSYEQY

J: TRBJ2-1
V: TRBV11-2
size: -
CDR3: ASCLGEGGGNEQF

J: TRBJ1-1
V: TRBV6-2/TRBV6-3
size: -
CDR3: ASTGLVGRGDTEAF

J: TRBJ2-6
V: TRBV7-9
size: many
CDR3: ASSLGGRWSSGANVLT

J: TRBJ2-6
V: TRBV9
size: -
CDR3: ASSVEPGQSGANVLT

J: TRBJ2-5
V: TRBV11-2
size: -
CDR3: VSSPQETQY

J: TRBJ1-5
V: TRBV12-3/TRBV12-4
size: many
CDR3: ASSPRDSNQPQH

J: TRBJ2-1
V: TRBV11-2
size: once
CDR3: ASSSTPLRSSYNEKF

J: TRBJ2-2
V: TRBV2
size: few
CDR3: ASIPGRGAAGELF

J: TRBJ1-1
V: TRBV10-2
size: -
CDR3: ASIVDRKTEAF

J: TRBJ2-6
V: TRBV28
size: -
CDR3: TSTAPLPGANVLT

J: TRBJ1-5
V: TRBV14
size: many
CDR3: ASAQGGQPQH

J: TRBJ1-1
V: TRBV4-1
size: -
CDR3: VSIPRQGDTEAF

J: TRBJ2-7
V: TRBV18
size: -
CDR3: ASSPGQGSSTSKPYEQY

J: TRBJ2-7
V: TRBV28
size: -
CDR3: ASSPAGAVKYEQY

J: TRBJ1-2
V: TRBV10-3
size: -
CDR3: ASRAGGITYGYT

J: TRBJ2-7
V: TRBV29-1
size: -
CDR3: SVGTSGPHEEY

J: TRBJ2-7
V: TRBV6-1
size: -
CDR3: DSSKGDLGTYEQY

J: TRBJ1-1
V: TRBV28
size: many
CDR3: ASSLSGGWNTEAF

J: TRBJ2-7
V: TRBV5-8
size: many
CDR3: ASSRYPTDPPYEQY

J: TRBJ2-2
V: TRBV5-8
size: -
CDR3: ASSFPIVGGHTGELF

J: TRBJ2-7
V: TRBV9
size: -
CDR3: ASSVTWDRGYEQY

J: TRBJ2-7
V: TRBV6-1
size: many
CDR3: ASSEGRSWDEQY

J: TRBJ1-1
V: TRBV11-1
size: -
CDR3: ASSFFGVANTEAF